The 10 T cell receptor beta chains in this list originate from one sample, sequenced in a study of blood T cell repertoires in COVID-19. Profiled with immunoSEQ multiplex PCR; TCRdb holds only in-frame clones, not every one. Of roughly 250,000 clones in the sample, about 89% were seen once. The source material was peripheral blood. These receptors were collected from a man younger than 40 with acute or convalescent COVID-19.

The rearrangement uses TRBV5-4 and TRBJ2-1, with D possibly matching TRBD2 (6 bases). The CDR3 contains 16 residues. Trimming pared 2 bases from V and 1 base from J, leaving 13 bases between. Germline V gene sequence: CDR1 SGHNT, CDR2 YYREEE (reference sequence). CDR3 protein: CASSFAGPLSYNEQFF. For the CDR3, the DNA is TGTGCCAGCAGCTTCGCGGGACCCTTATCCTACAATGAGCAGTTCTTC.

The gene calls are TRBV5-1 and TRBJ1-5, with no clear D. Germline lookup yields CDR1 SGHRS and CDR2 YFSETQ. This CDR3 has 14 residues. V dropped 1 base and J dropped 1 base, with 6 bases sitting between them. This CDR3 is CASSLTLSNQPQHF. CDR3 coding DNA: TGCGCCAGCAGCTTGACCCTAAGCAATCAGCCCCAGCATTTT.

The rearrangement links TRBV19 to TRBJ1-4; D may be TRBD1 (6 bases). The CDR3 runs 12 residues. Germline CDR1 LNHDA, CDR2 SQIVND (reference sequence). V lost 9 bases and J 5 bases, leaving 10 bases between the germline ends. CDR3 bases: TGTGCCAGCAACAGGGAGAATGAAAAACTGTTTTTT. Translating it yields CASNRENEKLFF.

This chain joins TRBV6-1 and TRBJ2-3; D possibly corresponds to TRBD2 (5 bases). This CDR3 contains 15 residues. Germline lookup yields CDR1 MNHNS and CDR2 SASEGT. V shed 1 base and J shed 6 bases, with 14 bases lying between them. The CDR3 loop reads CASSEVYLRGDTQYF. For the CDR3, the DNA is TGTGCCAGCAGTGAAGTTTATTTGAGAGGGGATACGCAGTATTTT.

In DNA form, the CDR3 reads TGCAGTGCTTCCCCAGGGATCGAAGCTTTCTTT. It specifies CSASPGIEAFF. The rearrangement uses TRBV20-1 and TRBJ1-1; a possible D gene is TRBD1 (5 bases). V shed 5 bases and J shed 8 bases, with 12 bases lying between them. The CDR3 length is 11 residues. Germline V CDR1 and CDR2: DFQATT, SNEGSKA (reference sequence).

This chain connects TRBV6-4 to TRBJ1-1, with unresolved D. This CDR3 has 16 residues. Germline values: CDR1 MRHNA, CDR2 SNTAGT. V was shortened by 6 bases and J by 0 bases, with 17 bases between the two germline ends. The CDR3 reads CASSPEGGAVNTEAFF. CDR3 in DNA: TGTGCCAGCAGCCCCGAAGGAGGCGCGGTGAACACTGAAGCTTTCTTT.

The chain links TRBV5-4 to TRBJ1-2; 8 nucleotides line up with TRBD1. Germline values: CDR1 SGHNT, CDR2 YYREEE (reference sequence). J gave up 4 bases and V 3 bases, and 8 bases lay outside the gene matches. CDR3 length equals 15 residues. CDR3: CASSSQTGASYGYTF. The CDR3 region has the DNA TGTGCCAGCAGCTCCCAGACAGGGGCCTCCTATGGCTACACCTTC. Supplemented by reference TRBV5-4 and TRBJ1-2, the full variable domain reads ETGVTQSPTHLIKTRGQQVTLRCSSQSGHNTVSWYQQALGQGPQFIFQYYREEENGRGNFPPRFSGLQFPNYSSELNVNALELDDSALYLCASSSQTGASYGYTFGSGTRLTVV.

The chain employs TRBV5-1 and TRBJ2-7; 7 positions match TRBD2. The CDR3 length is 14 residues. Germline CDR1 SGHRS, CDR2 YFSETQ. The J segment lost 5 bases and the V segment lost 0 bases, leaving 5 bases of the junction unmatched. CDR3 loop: CASSLEASGNEQYF. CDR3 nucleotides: TGCGCCAGCAGCTTGGAGGCTAGCGGAAACGAGCAGTACTTC.

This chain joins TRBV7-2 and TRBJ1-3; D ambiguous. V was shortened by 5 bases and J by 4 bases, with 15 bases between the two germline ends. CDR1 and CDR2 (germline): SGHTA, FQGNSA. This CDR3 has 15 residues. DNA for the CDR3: TGTGCCAGCAGCCCTGACGGGTTCGGCGGAAACACCATATATTTT. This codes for CASSPDGFGGNTIYF.

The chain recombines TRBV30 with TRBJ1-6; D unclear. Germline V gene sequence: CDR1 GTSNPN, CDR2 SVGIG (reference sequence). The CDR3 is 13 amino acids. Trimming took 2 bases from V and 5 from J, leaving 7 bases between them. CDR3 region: CAWSSLNNSPLHF. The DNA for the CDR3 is TGTGCCTGGAGTTCCTTAAATAATTCACCCCTCCACTTT.